Each of the 17 T cell receptor beta chains below was sequenced from the same sample in a study of tumor-infiltrating lymphocytes in primary liver carcinoma. cDNA specific to TCR beta was made from approximately 0.55 ug of total RNA, with a constant-region primer employed for priming. Libraries covering TCR beta were generated through three nested multiplex PCR rounds (using a slightly modified ARM-PCR). The opening two PCR rounds, 10 cycles each, paired TRBV1-TRBV30 forward primers with a C-beta reverse primer. From the multiplex PCR reads, TCRdb called clonotypes with MiXCR, one entry per CDR3 protein. The sample lists under 130,000 distinct CDR3 sequences, 82% occurring once. Co-extraction of RNA and DNA was performed on about 18-33 mg of unsorted bulk tissue. The specimen sequenced was liver tumor tissue from sampling region 3. Subset indicated: tumor region T3, left-lateral pole. These receptors were collected from a man in his forties or fifties with primary liver carcinoma and hepatitis B virus infection.

About this clonotype itself: Its ends do not fully match the called genes, so a read error is possible. The chain joins TRBV12-3 or TRBV12-4 to TRBJ2-1; D might be TRBD2 (5 bases). The CDR3 has 15 amino acids. CDR3 DNA: TGTGTCAGCAGTGAGGGTACTTTACTTTGGGAAGAGCAGTTCTTC. The encoded protein is CVSSEGTLLWEEQFF.

With respect to this clonotype: The conserved closing phenylalanine or tryptophan is absent in this CDR3, likely reflecting a read error. This sequence joins TRBV29-1 and TRBJ2-1; possibly TRBD1 or TRBD2 for D (6 bases each). V was trimmed by 5 bases and J by 9 bases, leaving 17 bases between them. The germline CDR1 and CDR2 sequences are SQVTM and ANQGSEA. The CDR3 runs 13 residues. CDR3 sequence reads: CSVQLRGAIEQFY. In nucleotides, the CDR3 is TGCAGCGTTCAACTAAGGGGGGCCATTGAGCAGTTCTAC.

Worth noting for this clonotype: The junction does not match germline at one end; this may be a read error. The CDR3 loop is CAGSQDIAGDTQYF. For the CDR3, the DNA is TGCGCCGGCAGCCAAGATATAGCGGGAGATACGCAGTATTTT. V is TRBV4-1 and J is TRBJ2-3; 7 positions agree with TRBD2. The CDR3 is 14 amino acids. From germline, CDR1 is MGHRA and CDR2 YSYEKL.

On this clonotype itself: Germline is not matched at one junction end, which may reflect a read error. The genes are TRBV4-1 and TRBJ2-1; either TRBD1 or TRBD2 may supply D (5 bases each). Looked up from germline, CDR1 is MGHRA and CDR2 is YSYEKL. This CDR3 is 14 amino acids long. CDR3 in DNA: TGTACCGGCAATCAAGTTGAGGGGTGGAATGAGCAGTTCTTC. Translated: CTGNQVEGWNEQFF.

Turning to this clonotype: The junction does not match germline at one end; this may be a read error. The chain employs TRBV29-1 and TRBJ2-1, with D uncertain. The CDR3 runs to 12 residues. The germline CDR1 and CDR2 sequences are SQVTM and ANQGSEA. CDR3 DNA: TGCAGCGTCGAAGCCCCCAACAATGAGGAGTTCTTC. Encoded protein: CSVEAPNNEEFF.

Of note for this clonotype: A junction boundary mismatches the germline segment, possibly from a read error. The chain uses TRBV5-5 and TRBJ2-5, with 11 positions matching TRBD2. This CDR3 region has 14 residues. Germline V CDR1 and CDR2: SGHKS, YYEKEE (reference sequence). CDR3 sequence reads: CASSSKTSGETQHF. The CDR3 nucleotides read TGTGCGAGCAGCTCGAAGACTAGCGGGGAGACCCAGCACTTC.

For this clonotype: One junction end does not reproduce the germline sequence, and a read error may be involved. The rearrangement uses TRBV11-2 and TRBJ2-2, with TRBD1 as a possible D gene (6 bases). The V gene's germline CDR1 is SGHAT and CDR2 FQNNGV. The CDR3 spans 16 residues. The CDR3 spells CASSMQGFSSAGEPFF. The CDR3 DNA is TGTGCCAGCAGCATGCAGGGGTTTTCAAGCGCCGGGGAGCCGTTTTTT.

With respect to this clonotype: The junction departs from the called germline gene at one end, perhaps through a read error. V usage is TRBV24-1 and J usage is TRBJ2-7, with D perhaps TRBD2 (6 bases). Germline lookup yields CDR1 KGHDR and CDR2 SFDVKD. The CDR3 loop spans 14 amino acids. CDR3 amino acids: CATSRGKSSCEQYF. DNA of the CDR3: TGTGCCACCAGTCGCGGGAAGAGCTCCTGCGAGCAGTACTTC.

Remarks on this clonotype: This is likely a read error, given that the CDR3 carries no conserved phenylalanine or tryptophan at its end. The chain couples TRBV12-3 or TRBV12-4 to TRBJ2-3; weak D call: TRBD2 (5 bases). The ends were cut back, 4 bases at V and 10 bases at J, with 18 bases in the middle. CDR3 length equals 14 residues. The CDR3 DNA is TGTGCCAGCAGTTCCCGACTAACGGGCGTTCCGCAGTATTTA. This sequence encodes CASSSRLTGVPQYL.

Comments on this clonotype: The missing conserved phenylalanine or tryptophan at the end of this CDR3 makes a read error likely. This rearrangement joins TRBV14 to TRBJ2-3; D is undetermined. Germline V gene lookup returns CDR1 SGHDN and CDR2 FVKESK. The CDR3 extends over 13 amino acids. The CDR3 DNA reads as TGTGCCAGCAGCCGGGGATACACAGATACACAGTATTCT. Amino acids: CASSRGYTDTQYS.

As concerns this clonotype: Germline and junction disagree at one end, which may indicate a read error. This chain joins TRBV14 and TRBJ1-5; D is unresolved. Per the germline V gene, CDR1 is SGHDN and CDR2 is FVKESK. The CDR3 is 15 amino acids. The CDR3 DNA reads TGTGCCAACAGCCAAATTTGGACCCTCAATCAGCCCCAGCATTTT. Translating gives CANSQIWTLNQPQHF.

The chain links TRBV11-3 to TRBJ2-1; D call uncertain. Per germline, CDR1 SGHNT and CDR2 YENEEA. There are 14 residues in the CDR3. With 6 bases removed from V and 5 bases from J, the gap between germline ends came to 14 bases. CDR3 coding DNA: TGTGCCAGCAGTTTGGGCATCTCGAACAATGAGCAGTTCTTC. Protein: CASSLGISNNEQFF.

A note on this clonotype: Compared with germline, one end of the junction differs, possibly owing to a read error. CDR3 sequence: CASFRDTCEQYF. The CDR3 region has the DNA TGTGCCAGCTTTCGGGACACCTGCGAGCAGTATTTC. The gene calls are TRBV2 and TRBJ2-7; possibly TRBD1 for D (6 bases). This CDR3 is built from 12 residues. Germline CDR1 reads SNHLY; CDR2 reads FYNNEI.

Notes on this clonotype: A read error may produce the germline difference seen at one junction end. This sequence joins TRBV29-1 and TRBJ1-1, with no clear D. The germline CDR1 and CDR2 sequences are SQVTM and ANQGSEA. CDR3 length equals 15 residues. The CDR3 reads CSASGRWTMNTEASF. The DNA of the CDR3 is TGCAGCGCATCGGGGAGGTGGACTATGAACACTGAAGCTTCCTTT.

This clonotype has only a few counts. The junction does not match germline at one end; this may be a read error. The rearrangement uses TRBV19 and TRBJ1-5, with D unresolved. Germline assignment: CDR1 LNHDA and CDR2 SQIVND (reference sequence). The CDR3 consists of 15 residues. CDR3 sequence: CASSIGAVSSQPQHF. The CDR3 nucleotides read TGTGCCAGTAGTATAGGGGCCGTTAGCAGTCAGCCCCAGCATTTT.

The chain recombines TRBV7-2 with TRBJ2-7; D uncertain. Germline V gene sequence: CDR1 SGHTA, CDR2 FQGNSA. There are 15 residues in the CDR3. Trimming took 5 bases from V and 0 from J, leaving 14 bases between them. CDR3: CASSIRRWGSYEQYF. CDR3 sequence (DNA): TGTGCCAGCAGCATCCGTAGATGGGGCTCCTACGAGCAGTACTTC.

This clonotype was recorded at least ten times. V gene TRBV19 combines with J gene TRBJ1-5; a possible D gene is TRBD1 (6 bases). The V gene lost 7 bases and the J gene lost 7 bases, with 20 bases spanning the gap. This CDR3 has 15 amino acids. The V gene's germline CDR1 is LNHDA and CDR2 SQIVND (reference sequence). The chain's CDR3 is CASTSTRQVRQPQHF. DNA of the CDR3: TGTGCCAGTACCTCAACCCGACAGGTCCGGCAGCCCCAGCATTTT.